This T cell receptor beta chain was profiled in a study of CD8+ T cells in alopecia areata. This CDR3 is built from 14 residues. With 3 bases removed from V and 4 bases from J, the gap between germline ends came to 12 bases. CDR1 and CDR2 from the germline V gene are MGHDK and SYGVNS. Study-wide results and caveats: Lesional scalp exceeded normal scalp in clonality, especially in alopecia totalis/universalis. Many of the expanded lesional clones endured in scalp and blood while on tofacitinib.

Concerning this clone itself: Antigen unknown.

In each case, RNA was isolated and then reverse transcribed into cDNA as the sequencing template. TCRdb keeps only in-frame clones here, not all; method: immunoSEQ multiplex PCR. The data show around 290,000 clones, roughly 64% seen once. As for treatment: oral pan-JAK inhibitor, 5-10 mg twice daily. Alopecia areata patients provided lesional scalp punch biopsies and peripheral blood. The receptor was derived from a human donor with alopecia areata. The sample in question was CD4+ T cells sorted from blood, obtained at week 24, from a patient treated with tofacitinib. The gene calls are TRBV25-1 and TRBJ1-2; D call uncertain. This chain's CDR3 is CASSDLAGTYGYTF. CDR3 coding DNA: TGTGCCAGCAGTGACCTCGCAGGAACCTATGGCTACACCTTC.